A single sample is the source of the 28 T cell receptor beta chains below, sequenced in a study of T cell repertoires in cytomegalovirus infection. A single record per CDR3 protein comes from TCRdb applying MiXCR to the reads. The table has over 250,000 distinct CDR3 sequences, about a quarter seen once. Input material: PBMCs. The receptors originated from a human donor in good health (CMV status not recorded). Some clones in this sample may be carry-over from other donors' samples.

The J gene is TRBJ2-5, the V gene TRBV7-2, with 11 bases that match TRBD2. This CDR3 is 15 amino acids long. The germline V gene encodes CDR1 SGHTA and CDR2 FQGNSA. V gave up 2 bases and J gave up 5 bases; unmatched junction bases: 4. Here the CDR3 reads CASSLTSGRSETQYF. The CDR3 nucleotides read TGTGCCAGCAGCTTAACTAGCGGGAGAAGTGAGACCCAGTACTTC.

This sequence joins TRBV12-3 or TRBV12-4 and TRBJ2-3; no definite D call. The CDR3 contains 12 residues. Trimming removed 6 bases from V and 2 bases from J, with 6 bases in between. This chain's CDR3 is CASRSTTDTQYF. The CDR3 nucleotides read TGTGCCAGCAGGTCTACCACAGATACGCAGTATTTT.

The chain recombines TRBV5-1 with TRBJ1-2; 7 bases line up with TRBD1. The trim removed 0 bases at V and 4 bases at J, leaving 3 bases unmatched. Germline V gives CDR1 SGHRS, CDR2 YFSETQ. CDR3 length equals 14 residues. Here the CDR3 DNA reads TGCGCCAGCAGCTTGGAACAGGGGTTCTATGGCTACACCTTC. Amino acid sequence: CASSLEQGFYGYTF.

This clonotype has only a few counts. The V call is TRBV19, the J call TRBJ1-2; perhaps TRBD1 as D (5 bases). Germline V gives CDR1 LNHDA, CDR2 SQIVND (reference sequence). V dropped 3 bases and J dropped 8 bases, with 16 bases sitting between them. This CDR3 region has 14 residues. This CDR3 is CASSIDSGINGYTF. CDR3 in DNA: TGTGCCAGTAGTATCGACAGCGGAATAAACGGCTACACCTTC.

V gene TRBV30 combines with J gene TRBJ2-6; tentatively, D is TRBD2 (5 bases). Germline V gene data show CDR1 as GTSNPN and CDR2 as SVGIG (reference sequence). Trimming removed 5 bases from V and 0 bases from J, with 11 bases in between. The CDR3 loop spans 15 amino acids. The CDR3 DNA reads TGTGCCTGGTTCAGCGGCAGCTCTGGGGCCAACGTCCTGACTTTC. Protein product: CAWFSGSSGANVLTF.

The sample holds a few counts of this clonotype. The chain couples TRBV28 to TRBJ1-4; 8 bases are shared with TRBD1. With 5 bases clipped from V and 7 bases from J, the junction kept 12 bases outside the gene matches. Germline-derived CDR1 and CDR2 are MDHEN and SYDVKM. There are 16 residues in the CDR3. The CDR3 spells CASSNLWAGGSEKLFF. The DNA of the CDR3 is TGTGCCAGCAGTAACCTCTGGGCAGGGGGCAGTGAAAAACTGTTTTTT.

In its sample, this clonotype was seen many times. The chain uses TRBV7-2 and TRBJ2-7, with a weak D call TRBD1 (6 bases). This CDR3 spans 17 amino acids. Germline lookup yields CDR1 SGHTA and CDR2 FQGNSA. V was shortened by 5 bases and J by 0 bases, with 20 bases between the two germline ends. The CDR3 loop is CASSPEGVGALSYEQYF. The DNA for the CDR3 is TGTGCCAGCAGCCCCGAAGGAGTGGGGGCCCTCTCCTACGAGCAGTACTTC.

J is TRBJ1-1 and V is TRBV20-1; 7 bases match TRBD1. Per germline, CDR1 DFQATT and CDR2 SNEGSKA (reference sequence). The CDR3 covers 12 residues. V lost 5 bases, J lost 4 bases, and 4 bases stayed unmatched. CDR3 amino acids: CSALTGTTEAFF. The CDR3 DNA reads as TGCAGTGCTTTGACAGGGACCACTGAAGCTTTCTTT.

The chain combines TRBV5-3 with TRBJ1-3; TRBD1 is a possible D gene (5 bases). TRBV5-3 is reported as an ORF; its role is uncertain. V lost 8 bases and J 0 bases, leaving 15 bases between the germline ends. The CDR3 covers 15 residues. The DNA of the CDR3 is TGTGCCAGCAACCGGACATCCGCCTCTGGAAACACCATATATTTT. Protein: CASNRTSASGNTIYF.

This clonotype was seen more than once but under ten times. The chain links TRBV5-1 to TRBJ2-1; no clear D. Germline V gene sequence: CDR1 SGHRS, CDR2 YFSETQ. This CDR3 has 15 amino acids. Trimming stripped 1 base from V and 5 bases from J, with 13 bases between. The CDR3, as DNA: TGCGCCAGCAGCTTGCAAGGAAAGACAAACAATGAGCAGTTCTTC. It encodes CASSLQGKTNNEQFF.

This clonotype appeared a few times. CDR3 in amino acids: CASSREGTDTQYF. CDR3 nucleotides: TGTGCCAGCAGCAGGGAAGGCACAGATACGCAGTATTTT. The chain is built from TRBV2 and TRBJ2-3, with D maybe TRBD1 (5 bases). Deletions cut 6 bases from V and 1 base from J, with 8 bases between. This CDR3 spans 13 amino acids. CDR1 and CDR2 (germline): SNHLY, FYNNEI. The full variable domain, completed using reference TRBV2 and TRBJ2-3, is EPEVTQTPSHQVTQMGQEVILRCVPISNHLYFYWYRQILGQKVEFLVSFYNNEISEKSEIFDDQFSVERPDGSNFTLKIRSTKLEDSAMYFCASSREGTDTQYFGPGTRLTVL.

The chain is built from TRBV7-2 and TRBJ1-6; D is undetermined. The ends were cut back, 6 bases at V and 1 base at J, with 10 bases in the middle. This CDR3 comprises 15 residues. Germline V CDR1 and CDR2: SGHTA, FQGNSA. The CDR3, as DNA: TGTGCCAGCAGTACCCACGGGTCCTATAATTCACCCCTCCACTTT. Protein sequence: CASSTHGSYNSPLHF.

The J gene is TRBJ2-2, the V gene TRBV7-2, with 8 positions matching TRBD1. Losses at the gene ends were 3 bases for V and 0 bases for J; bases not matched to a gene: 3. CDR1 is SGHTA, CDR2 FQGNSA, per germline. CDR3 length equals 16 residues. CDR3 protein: CASSFQGAPNTGELFF. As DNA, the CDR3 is TGTGCCAGCAGCTTCCAGGGGGCCCCGAACACCGGGGAGCTGTTTTTT.

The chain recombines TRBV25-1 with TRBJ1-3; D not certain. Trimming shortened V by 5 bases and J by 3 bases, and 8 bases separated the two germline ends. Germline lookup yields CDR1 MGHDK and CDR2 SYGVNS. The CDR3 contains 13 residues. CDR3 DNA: TGTGCCAGCAGTAGGGTAGATGGAAACACCATATATTTT. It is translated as CASSRVDGNTIYF. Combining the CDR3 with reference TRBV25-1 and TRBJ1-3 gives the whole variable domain EADIYQTPRYLVIGTGKKITLECSQTMGHDKMYWYQQDPGMELHLIHYSYGVNSTEKGDLSSESTVSRIRTEHFPLTLESARPSHTSQYLCASSRVDGNTIYFGEGSWLTVV.

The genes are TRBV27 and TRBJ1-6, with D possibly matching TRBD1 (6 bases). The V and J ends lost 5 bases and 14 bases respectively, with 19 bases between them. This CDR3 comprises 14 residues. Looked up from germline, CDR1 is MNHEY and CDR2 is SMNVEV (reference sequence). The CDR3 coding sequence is TGTGCCAGCAGTGAGGCCGGGACATCGCACACCCTCCACTTT. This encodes CASSEAGTSHTLHF.

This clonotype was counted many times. The CDR3 is CASSQRSDDQGLLEKLFF. The CDR3, as DNA: TGTGCCAGCTCACAGCGGTCCGACGACCAGGGACTCCTCGAAAAACTGTTTTTT. J is TRBJ1-4 and V is TRBV18; TRBD1 might be the D (5 bases). Germline V gene sequence: CDR1 KGHSH, CDR2 LQKENI. The CDR3 totals 18 residues. The V gene lost 4 bases and the J gene lost 8 bases, with 26 bases spanning the gap.

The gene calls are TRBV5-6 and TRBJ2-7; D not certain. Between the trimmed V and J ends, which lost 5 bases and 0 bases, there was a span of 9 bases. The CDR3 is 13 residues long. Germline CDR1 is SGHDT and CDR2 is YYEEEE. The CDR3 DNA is TGTGCCAGCAGTCAGCCCAGCTCCTACGAGCAGTACTTC. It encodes CASSQPSSYEQYF.

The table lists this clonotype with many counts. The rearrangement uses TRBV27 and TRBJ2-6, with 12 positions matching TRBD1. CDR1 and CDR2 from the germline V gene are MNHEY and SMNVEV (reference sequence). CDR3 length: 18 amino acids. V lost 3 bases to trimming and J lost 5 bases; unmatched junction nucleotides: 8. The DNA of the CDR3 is TGTGCCAGCAGTTTGAGGGGGACAGGGGGCGGAAGGGCCAACGTCCTGACTTTC. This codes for CASSLRGTGGGRANVLTF.

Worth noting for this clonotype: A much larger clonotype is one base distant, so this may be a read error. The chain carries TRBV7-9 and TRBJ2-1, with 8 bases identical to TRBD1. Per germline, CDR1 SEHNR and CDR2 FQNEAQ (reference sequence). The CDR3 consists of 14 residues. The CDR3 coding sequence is TGTGCCAGCAGCCGACAGGGGCAATACAATGAGGAGTTCTTC. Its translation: CASSRQGQYNEEFF.

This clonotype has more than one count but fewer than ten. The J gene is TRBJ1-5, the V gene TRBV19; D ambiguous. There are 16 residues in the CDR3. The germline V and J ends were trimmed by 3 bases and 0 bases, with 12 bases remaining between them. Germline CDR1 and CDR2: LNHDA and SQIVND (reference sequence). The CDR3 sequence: CASSISRVDSNQPQHF. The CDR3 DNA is TGTGCCAGTAGTATTTCAAGGGTCGATAGCAATCAGCCCCAGCATTTT.

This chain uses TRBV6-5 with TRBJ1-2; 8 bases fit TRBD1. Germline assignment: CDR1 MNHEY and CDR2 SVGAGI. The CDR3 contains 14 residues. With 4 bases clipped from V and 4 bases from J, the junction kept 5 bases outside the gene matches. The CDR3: CASSSRQGTYGYTF. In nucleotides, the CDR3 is TGTGCCAGCAGTTCCCGACAGGGGACCTATGGCTACACCTTC.

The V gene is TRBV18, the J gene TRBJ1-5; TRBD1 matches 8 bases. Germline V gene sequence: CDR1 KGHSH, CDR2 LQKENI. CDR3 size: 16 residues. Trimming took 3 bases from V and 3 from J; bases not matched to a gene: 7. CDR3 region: CASSPRQGSDNQPQHF. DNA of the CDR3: TGTGCCAGCTCACCGAGACAGGGGAGTGACAATCAGCCCCAGCATTTT.

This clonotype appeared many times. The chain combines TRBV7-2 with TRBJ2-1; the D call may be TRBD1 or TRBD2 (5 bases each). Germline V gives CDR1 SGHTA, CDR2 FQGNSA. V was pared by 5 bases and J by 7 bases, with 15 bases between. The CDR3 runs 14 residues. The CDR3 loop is CASSQVPGGNEQFF. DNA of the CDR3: TGTGCCAGCAGCCAGGTCCCTGGGGGAAATGAGCAGTTCTTC.

CDR3 loop: CASSPPGLAGGSYEQYF. The DNA for the CDR3 is TGTGCCAGCAGCCCACCGGGACTAGCGGGAGGGAGTTACGAGCAGTACTTC. The chain employs TRBV11-2 and TRBJ2-7; 16 nucleotides agree with TRBD2. This CDR3 spans 17 amino acids. The ends lost 5 bases at V and 4 bases at J; junction bases unmatched: 8. Per the germline V gene, CDR1 is SGHAT and CDR2 is FQNNGV.

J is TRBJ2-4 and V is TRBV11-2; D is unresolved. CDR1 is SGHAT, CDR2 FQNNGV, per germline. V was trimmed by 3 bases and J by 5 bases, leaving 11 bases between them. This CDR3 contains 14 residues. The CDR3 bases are TGTGCCAGCAGCTTTGGCACCGGGCAAAACATTCAGTACTTC. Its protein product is CASSFGTGQNIQYF.

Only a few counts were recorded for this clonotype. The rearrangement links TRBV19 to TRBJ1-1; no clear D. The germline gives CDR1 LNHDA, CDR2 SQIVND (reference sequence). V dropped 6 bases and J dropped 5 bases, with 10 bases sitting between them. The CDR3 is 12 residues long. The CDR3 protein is CASSWRGTEAFF. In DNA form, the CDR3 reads TGTGCCAGTAGCTGGCGGGGAACTGAAGCTTTCTTT.

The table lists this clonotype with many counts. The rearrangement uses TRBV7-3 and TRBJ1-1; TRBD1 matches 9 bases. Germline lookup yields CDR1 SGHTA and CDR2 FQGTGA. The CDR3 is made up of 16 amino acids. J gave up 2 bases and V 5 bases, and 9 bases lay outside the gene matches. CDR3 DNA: TGTGCCAGCAGCAAGACAGGGGGAAGAGGTAACACTGAAGCTTTCTTT. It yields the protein CASSKTGGRGNTEAFF.

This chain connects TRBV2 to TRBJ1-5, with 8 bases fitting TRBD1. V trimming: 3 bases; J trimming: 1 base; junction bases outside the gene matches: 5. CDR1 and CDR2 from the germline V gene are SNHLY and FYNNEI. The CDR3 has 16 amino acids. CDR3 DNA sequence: TGTGCCAGCAGTGACCCAGGGGGCCCGAGCAATCAGCCCCAGCATTTT. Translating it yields CASSDPGGPSNQPQHF.